A selection of T cell receptor beta chains follows, all from one sample in a study of blood T cell repertoires in COVID-19. Only in-frame clones appear in the TCRdb table, and some are missing; sequencing was by immunoSEQ multiplex PCR. The sample carries some 350,000 clones, around 87% recorded once. Material for sequencing was peripheral blood. These TCRs come from a woman aged 45-60 years with COVID-19, enrolled during active disease. Both conserved end residues are part of each CDR3. The D gene is left open where the match is weak. Expanded clones are given a class, and other clones once, few, many or no size at all.

abundance: NA; d_gene: NA; v_gene: TRBV5-1; j_gene: TRBJ2-1; CDR3nt: TGCGCCAGCAGCTACTACGGGACACATGGCTCGGATGGGCAGTTCTTC; CDR3aa: CASSYYGTHGSDGQFF
abundance: NA; d_gene: NA; v_gene: TRBV6-5; j_gene: TRBJ2-7; CDR3nt: TGTGCCAGCAGTTACTCGAGTAGGGGATCCTACGAGCAGTACTTC; CDR3aa: CASSYSSRGSYEQYF
abundance: NA; d_gene: NA; v_gene: TRBV19; j_gene: TRBJ2-1; CDR3nt: TGTGCCAGTAGCTCAAGTAGCGGAGGGCGGTACAATGAGCAGTTCTTC; CDR3aa: CASSSSSGGRYNEQFF
abundance: NA; d_gene: TRBD1; v_gene: TRBV19; j_gene: TRBJ2-2; CDR3nt: TGTGCCAGTAGTGCCCCCAGGGGGCGAACCGGGGAGCTGTTTTTT; CDR3aa: CASSAPRGRTGELFF
abundance: NA; d_gene: TRBD2; v_gene: TRBV5-1; j_gene: TRBJ2-2; CDR3nt: TGCGCCAGCAGCTTGGGACCTAGCGGGAGTCTCGGCACCGGGGAGCTGTTTTTT; CDR3aa: CASSLGPSGSLGTGELFF
abundance: NA; d_gene: TRBD2; v_gene: TRBV6-4; j_gene: TRBJ2-1; CDR3nt: TGTGCCAGCAGTGATTCTAGCGGGAGACATGAGCAGTTCTTC; CDR3aa: CASSDSSGRHEQFF
abundance: once; d_gene: NA; v_gene: TRBV25-1; j_gene: TRBJ1-2; CDR3nt: TGTGCCAGCAGTGGGCACGCGGGTGGCTACACCTTC; CDR3aa: CASSGHAGGYTF
abundance: few; d_gene: TRBD1; v_gene: TRBV7-3; j_gene: TRBJ2-2; CDR3nt: TGTGCCAGCAGCTTAGACAGGGGCGCCGTAACCGGGGAGCTGTTTTTT; CDR3aa: CASSLDRGAVTGELFF
abundance: NA; d_gene: NA; v_gene: TRBV24-1; j_gene: TRBJ1-3; CDR3nt: TGTGCCACCAGTGACCCAGGGTCCTCTGGAAACACCATATATTTT; CDR3aa: CATSDPGSSGNTIYF
abundance: NA; d_gene: NA; v_gene: TRBV10-2; j_gene: TRBJ2-7; CDR3nt: TGCGCCAGCAGTGTTCCGGGAGATTTGTTCTACGAGCAGTACTTC; CDR3aa: CASSVPGDLFYEQYF
abundance: NA; d_gene: TRBD2; v_gene: TRBV6-2/TRBV6-3; j_gene: TRBJ2-7; CDR3nt: TGTGCCAGCAGCAATTATCCGACTAGCGGGAGAGGGTCCTACGAGCAGTACTTC; CDR3aa: CASSNYPTSGRGSYEQYF
abundance: NA; d_gene: NA; v_gene: TRBV24-1; j_gene: TRBJ2-3; CDR3nt: TGTGCCACCAGTGATAGCCCGCAGGGGCGCCCCAACACAGATACGCAGTATTTT; CDR3aa: CATSDSPQGRPNTDTQYF
abundance: NA; d_gene: NA; v_gene: TRBV30; j_gene: TRBJ1-2; CDR3nt: TGTGCCTGGAGCGGGGAGTGGGGACTGGATGGCTACACCTTC; CDR3aa: CAWSGEWGLDGYTF
abundance: NA; d_gene: NA; v_gene: TRBV7-9; j_gene: TRBJ1-4; CDR3nt: TGTGCCAGCAGCTTGTGGGGACAAACTAATGAAAAACTGTTTTTT; CDR3aa: CASSLWGQTNEKLFF
abundance: NA; d_gene: TRBD1; v_gene: TRBV27; j_gene: TRBJ1-4; CDR3nt: TGTGCCAGCAGTCCCAACAGGGGTAATGAAAAACTGTTTTTT; CDR3aa: CASSPNRGNEKLFF
abundance: NA; d_gene: TRBD1; v_gene: TRBV6-5; j_gene: TRBJ1-6; CDR3nt: TGTGCCAGCAGGGGAACAGGGGTTAATTCACCCCTCCACTTT; CDR3aa: CASRGTGVNSPLHF
abundance: NA; d_gene: TRBD2; v_gene: TRBV19; j_gene: TRBJ2-3; CDR3nt: TGTGCCAGTAGTATTTGGGGGGGACTAGCGGGAGGGTCCACAGATACGCAGTATTTT; CDR3aa: CASSIWGGLAGGSTDTQYF
abundance: NA; d_gene: TRBD1; v_gene: TRBV27; j_gene: TRBJ2-5; CDR3nt: TGTGCCAGCAGTCGGTATTCAGGGACAGGGACGGAGACCCAGTACTTC; CDR3aa: CASSRYSGTGTETQYF
abundance: once; d_gene: NA; v_gene: TRBV19; j_gene: TRBJ1-4; CDR3nt: TGTGCCAGTAGTAAGCAGGGGACTAATGAAAAACTGTTTTTT; CDR3aa: CASSKQGTNEKLFF
abundance: NA; d_gene: NA; v_gene: TRBV11-2; j_gene: TRBJ1-1; CDR3nt: TGTGCCAGCAGCTTAGACTCTGAAGCTTTCTTT; CDR3aa: CASSLDSEAFF
abundance: NA; d_gene: NA; v_gene: TRBV3-1/TRBV3-2; j_gene: TRBJ2-7; CDR3nt: TGTGCCAGCAGCCAAGAAGGTCAGGCCCCGGGGGAGCAGTACTTC; CDR3aa: CASSQEGQAPGEQYF
abundance: NA; d_gene: TRBD2; v_gene: TRBV11-3; j_gene: TRBJ2-1; CDR3nt: TGTGCCAGCAGGACTAGCGGGAGTTACAATGAGCAGTTCTTC; CDR3aa: CASRTSGSYNEQFF
abundance: NA; d_gene: TRBD1; v_gene: TRBV19; j_gene: TRBJ1-2; CDR3nt: TGTGCCAGTAGTGTTCAGGGGGCATATGGCTACACCTTC; CDR3aa: CASSVQGAYGYTF
abundance: NA; d_gene: TRBD1; v_gene: TRBV19; j_gene: TRBJ1-1; CDR3nt: TGTGCCAGTATGGAAGGGACAGGGTTTTTTCTAGCTTTCTTT; CDR3aa: CASMEGTGFFLAFF
abundance: NA; d_gene: TRBD2; v_gene: TRBV7-2; j_gene: TRBJ2-3; CDR3nt: TGTGCCAGCAGCTCCCGGGGTAGCGGGAGGAGTTTTGGTACAGATACGCAGTATTTT; CDR3aa: CASSSRGSGRSFGTDTQYF
abundance: NA; d_gene: TRBD1; v_gene: TRBV6-6; j_gene: TRBJ1-6; CDR3nt: TGTGCCAGCAGTTTCGGACAGGGGATGGATTCACCCCTCCACTTT; CDR3aa: CASSFGQGMDSPLHF
abundance: NA; d_gene: NA; v_gene: TRBV29-1; j_gene: TRBJ2-2; CDR3nt: TGCAGCGGTACTAGTCGGAGCACCGGGGAGCTGTTTTTT; CDR3aa: CSGTSRSTGELFF